This is a list of T cell receptor beta chains from one sample in a study of shared clonotypes between healthy human individuals. The table came from immunoSEQ multiplex PCR; TCRdb's copy has only in-frame clones and leaves some out. The table records fewer than 400,000 clones, approximately 79% of them present only once. Sequencing used memory CD4+ T cells sorted from blood. Receptors originate from a man aged 30 to 39 in good health. Each CDR3 is given with its conserved first and last residue. Fields, in order: clone size, V gene, J gene, D gene, CDR3 DNA, CDR3 protein. D genes are given only for firm matches. Clone sizes are given selectively: once, few, many, or a class where the clone is expanded.

.,TRBV7-9,TRBJ1-1,.,TGTGCCAGCAGCTCCCAGTCAGGGGACACTGAAGCTTTCTTT,CASSSQSGDTEAFF
few,TRBV5-6,TRBJ2-1,.,TGTGCCAGCAGCTTGGTCGGACATAGCTCCTACAATGAGCAGTTCTTC,CASSLVGHSSYNEQFF
.,TRBV2,TRBJ2-7,.,TGTGCCAGCAGCAAGGCTGGGGAGCAGTACTTC,CASSKAGEQYF
once,TRBV2,TRBJ2-5,TRBD1,TGTGCCAGCAGCTGGGGACAGGGTGGGGAGACCCAGTACTTC,CASSWGQGGETQYF
once,TRBV5-6,TRBJ1-1,.,TGTGCCAGCAGCTTCTTGGAGGTTGAAGCTTTCTTT,CASSFLEVEAFF
many,TRBV5-8,TRBJ2-1,TRBD1,TGTGCCAGCAGCCTAGGGGGACAGGGGATGAATGAGCAGTTCTTC,CASSLGGQGMNEQFF
.,TRBV5-1,TRBJ1-1,.,TGCGCCAGCAGCTTGGGTACCCCAGGGTTCACTGAAGCTTTCTTT,CASSLGTPGFTEAFF
.,TRBV7-9,TRBJ2-5,.,TGTGCCAGCAGCTTGCGGGACAAGTCCCAAGAGACCCAGTACTTC,CASSLRDKSQETQYF
.,TRBV9,TRBJ2-7,TRBD1,TGTGCCAGCAGCGCCCGGGACAGGGGGAGTCAAGAGCAGTACTTC,CASSARDRGSQEQYF
.,TRBV5-1,TRBJ1-3,.,TGCGCCAGCAGCTTGACCGCAGGTGATTCCTCTGGAAACACCATATATTTT,CASSLTAGDSSGNTIYF
.,TRBV7-9,TRBJ2-1,TRBD1,TGTGCCAGCAGCCCCGACAGGGACTCCTACAATGAGCAGTTCTTC,CASSPDRDSYNEQFF
.,TRBV19,TRBJ2-7,TRBD2,TGTGCCAGCGCGGGACTAGCGCCCTACGAGCAGTACTTC,CASAGLAPYEQYF
few,TRBV14,TRBJ2-1,.,TGTGCCAGCAGCCGCCTCTCCAATGAGCAGTTCTTC,CASSRLSNEQFF
few,TRBV27,TRBJ1-1,.,TGTGCCAGCAGCCCCGAGCTGAGGGGTCTTGAAGCTTTCTTT,CASSPELRGLEAFF
.,TRBV27,TRBJ1-2,.,TGTGCCAGCAGTTTAACCATGTTGCATGGCTACACCTTC,CASSLTMLHGYTF
.,TRBV7-3,TRBJ1-2,.,TGTGCCAGCAGCTTAATTCTGGGGGATGGCTACACCTTC,CASSLILGDGYTF
.,TRBV27,TRBJ2-5,TRBD1,TGTGCCAGCAGGACACGGGGACAGGTTCAGTACTTC,CASRTRGQVQYF
.,TRBV5-1,TRBJ2-1,TRBD2,TGCGCCAGCAGCTCGACCGGGACTATCAATGAGCAGTTCTTC,CASSSTGTINEQFF
.,TRBV4-3,TRBJ2-1,TRBD2,TGCGCCAGCAGCCAAGAAGCCCGGGGACTAGCGCCCAATGAGCAGTTCTTC,CASSQEARGLAPNEQFF
once,TRBV5-4,TRBJ1-1,.,TGTGCCAGCAGCTTGGAGGGGACCTTGAACACTGAAGCTTTCTTT,CASSLEGTLNTEAFF
many,TRBV28,TRBJ1-4,TRBD1,TGTGCCAGCAGTTTACCCGGGACAGGGGTTAATGAAAAACTGTTTTTT,CASSLPGTGVNEKLFF
.,TRBV5-1,TRBJ2-7,TRBD1,TGCGCCAGCAGCGGGACCCCTACAGGGGTATCCAACGAGCAGTACTTC,CASSGTPTGVSNEQYF
.,TRBV28,TRBJ2-6,.,TGTGCCAGCAGCCCTTTGATGGGGGCGAACGCTGGGGCCAACGTCCTGACTTTC,CASSPLMGANAGANVLTF
.,TRBV5-6,TRBJ2-2,.,TGTGCCAGCACCCGGACTGGGACCGGGGAGCTGTTTTTT,CASTRTGTGELFF
.,TRBV7-9,TRBJ2-1,.,TGTGCCAGCAGACCCTTACAGGCAGGGAGCAATGAGCAGTTCTTC,CASRPLQAGSNEQFF
.,TRBV7-2,TRBJ2-7,.,TGTGCCAGCAGCTTAAACCGGGACTACGAGCAGTACTTC,CASSLNRDYEQYF
.,TRBV5-1,TRBJ1-1,.,TGCGCCAGCAGCCCCCTCGGCCCCGGTACTGAAGCTTTCTTT,CASSPLGPGTEAFF
few,TRBV6-1,TRBJ2-1,TRBD2,TGTGCCACCGGGTCGGGACTAGCGGAGCGGCAGCAGTTCTTC,CATGSGLAERQQFF
.,TRBV29-1,TRBJ2-5,TRBD1,TGCAGCGTTGGACAGGGAAGTCGGGAGACCCAGTACTTC,CSVGQGSRETQYF
.,TRBV12-5,TRBJ1-2,.,TGTGCTAGTGCCAAGGGGAACTCTATCTATGGCTACACCTTC,CASAKGNSIYGYTF
.,TRBV9,TRBJ2-3,.,TGTGCCAGCAGCGGGCCGGCTAGAAGGACTCGCACAGATACGCAGTATTTT,CASSGPARRTRTDTQYF
.,TRBV30,TRBJ2-7,.,TGTGCCTGGAGACGGGTCTGGGGAGAGCAGTACTTC,CAWRRVWGEQYF